Listed below are T cell receptor beta chains from one sample, sequenced in a study of preoperative IRX-2 immunotherapy in early breast cancer. Produced via immunoSEQ multiplex PCR; TCRdb's table is partial and in-frame only. The table records 25,000 to 30,000 clones, 90% of them present only once. This specimen was collected from a patient treated with IRX-2 immunotherapy. These receptors were collected from a human donor with breast cancer. CDR3s include the opening cysteine and the closing phenylalanine or tryptophan. D genes are given only for firm matches. Rows give clone size only sometimes, using once, few, many, or a class for an expanded clone.

j_call v_call d_call clone_size cdr3_nt cdr3_aa
TRBJ2-3 TRBV9 - few TGTGCCAGCAGCGTATATGGCAGCACAGATACGCAGTATTTT CASSVYGSTDTQYF
TRBJ2-7 TRBV30 - - TGTGCCTCTAACGGGGGAGGCGGAAGCTACGAGCAGTACTTC CASNGGGGSYEQYF
TRBJ2-3 TRBV5-1 - - TGCGCCAGCAGCTCCCAGGGGGGGGCAGATACGCAGTATTTT CASSSQGGADTQYF
TRBJ1-2 TRBV7-2 - - TGTGCCAGCAGCCTCAGGATTGGCTACACCTTC CASSLRIGYTF
TRBJ2-7 TRBV27 - - TGTGCCAGCAGTTTATCGGGGATGGGGACAAAGGCCTACGAGCAGTACTTC CASSLSGMGTKAYEQYF
TRBJ1-1 TRBV2 - once TGTGCCAGCCGCCTCGAGGGATCGAACACTGAAGCTTTCTTT CASRLEGSNTEAFF
TRBJ2-7 TRBV18 TRBD2 - TGTGCCAGCTCACCACGGACTAGCGGGGGGGGCGAGCAGTACTTC CASSPRTSGGGEQYF
TRBJ2-3 TRBV9 - - TGTGCCAGCAGCGTAGAGGCTAGCCGAACAGATACGCAGTATTTT CASSVEASRTDTQYF
TRBJ1-5 TRBV28 - - TGTGCCAGCAGTTTCGGAACCCGGGGGGAGAATCAGCCCCAGCATTTT CASSFGTRGENQPQHF
TRBJ2-7 TRBV6-5 TRBD1 - TGTGCCAGCAGCTACGGGACAGGGGGCGGCTACGAGCAGTACTTC CASSYGTGGGYEQYF
TRBJ2-7 TRBV7-2 - - TGTGCCAGCAGCTGGTGGGGGGACTACGAGCAGTACTTC CASSWWGDYEQYF